This T cell receptor beta chain was recovered during a study of identical twins. General study findings and limits: A lower insertion count was a feature of abundant cord blood beta clonotypes, with no such feature in memory repertoires.

A template switching step contributed a universal primer site, while unique molecular identifiers were present in the cDNA. TCRdb analysed the 5' RACE reads with MiXCR anew, one entry per CDR3 protein. The sample contains some 660,000 distinct CDR3 sequences, 8.5% to 9.5% of which appear only once. Of note for this clonotype: Antigen specificity is unknown.

Every one of the donors was a healthy Caucasian. This CDR3 is 14 amino acids long. CDR1 SQVTM and CDR2 ANQGSEA come from the germline V gene. Trimming removed 1 base at V and 2 bases at J, with 9 bases between. This sample also belongs to another study, concerning yellow fever vaccine responses in identical twins.

Material for sequencing was PBMCs. The chain couples TRBV29-1 to TRBJ2-4; TRBD2 is a possible D gene (6 bases). The receptor was isolated from a woman between 18 and 29 years old in good health. The CDR3: CSVEVEGTKNIQYF. The CDR3 bases are TGCAGCGTTGAAGTGGAGGGGACCAAAAACATTCAGTACTTC.